This TCR beta chain is drawn from a study of cytomegalovirus exposure and HLA in healthy donors. From germline, CDR1 is MDHEN and CDR2 SYDVKM. This CDR3 has 15 amino acids. The V segment lost 7 bases and the J segment 4 bases; nucleotides outside the gene matches: 5. Use of 60 Vbeta and 13 Jbeta primers characterized the PCR. The data were produced by immunoSEQ multiplex PCR, yet TCRdb's version contains in-frame clones alone and is incomplete. The repertoire holds 130,000 to 150,000 clones, with 73% as singletons. V gene TRBV28 combines with J gene TRBJ2-5, with TRBD2 matching 14 bases. Sequencing used PBMCs. The sequence derives from a woman aged 40 to 50 in good health and CMV-seronegative. CDR3 bases: TGTGCCAGCAAGGGACTAGCGGGGGCTCGAGAGACCCAGTACTTC. Its protein product is CASKGLAGARETQYF. Filled out from reference TRBV28 and TRBJ2-5, the complete variable domain reads DVKVTQSSRYLVKRTGEKVFLECVQDMDHENMFWYRQDPGLGLRLIYFSYDVKMKEKGDIPEGYSVSREKKERFSLILESASTNQTSMYLCASKGLAGARETQYFGPGTRLLVL.